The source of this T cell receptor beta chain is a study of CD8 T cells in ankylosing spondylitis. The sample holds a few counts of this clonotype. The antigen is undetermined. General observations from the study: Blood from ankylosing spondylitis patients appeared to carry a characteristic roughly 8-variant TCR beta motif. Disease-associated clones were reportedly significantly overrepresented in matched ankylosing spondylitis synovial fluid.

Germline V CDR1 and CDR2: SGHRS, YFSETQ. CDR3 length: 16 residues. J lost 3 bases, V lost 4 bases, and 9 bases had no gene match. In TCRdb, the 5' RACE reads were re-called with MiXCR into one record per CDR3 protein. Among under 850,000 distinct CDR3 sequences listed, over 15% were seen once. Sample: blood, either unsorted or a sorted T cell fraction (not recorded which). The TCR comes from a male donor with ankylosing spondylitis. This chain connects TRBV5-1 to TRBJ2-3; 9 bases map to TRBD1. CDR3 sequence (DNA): TGCGCCAGCAGCCTGAACCCCGGGACAGGGACAGATACGCAGTATTTT. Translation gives CASSLNPGTGTDTQYF.